The rows below give T cell receptor beta chains drawn from one sample of a study of response to subunit inactivated influenza vaccine. Each CDR3 protein is one row after TCRdb ran MiXCR on the RT-PCR reads. The sample includes about half a million distinct CDR3 sequences, around 8% seen only once; the top ten take approximately 13%. The material sequenced was PBMCs from blood, taken less than 25 months after vaccination. The receptors originated from a man aged 50 to 75 who received an inactivated influenza vaccine. CDR3s leave out the opening cysteine and the closing phenylalanine or tryptophan.

j_gene,v_gene,CDR3aa
TRBJ1-1,TRBV4-3,ASSQDWGTPEAF
TRBJ1-2,TRBV19,ASSIGIGYGYT
TRBJ2-2,TRBV24-1,ATSEYRNTGELF
TRBJ1-5,TRBV20-1,SASKGAGSNQPQH
TRBJ2-1,TRBV21-1,ASSSTRLAGEDEQF
TRBJ2-7,TRBV20-1,SARDGGPEQY
TRBJ2-1,TRBV5-5,ASSLEGEAYNEQF
TRBJ2-6,TRBV27,ASSLSRPPIFGANVLT
TRBJ2-1,TRBV3-1,ASTDDTNEQF
TRBJ2-7,TRBV20-1,CARGGGGITSYEQY
TRBJ2-7,TRBV10-3,AIGGQETYEQY
TRBJ2-2,TRBV6-1,ASRFGGTGELF
TRBJ2-3,TRBV5-6,ASSWGTGQDTQY
TRBJ1-2,TRBV30,ACAEGGQKSGYT
TRBJ1-5,TRBV27,ASSLRGRRGGRSNQPQH
TRBJ1-3,TRBV3-1,ASSLYRARSSGNTIY
TRBJ1-5,TRBV6-1,ASSKGRQQPQH
TRBJ2-3,TRBV28,ASSLGPGPSTDTQY
TRBJ1-5,TRBV15,ATSRRTDGYQPQH
TRBJ2-2,TRBV29-1,SAQRQGDVGELF
TRBJ2-7,TRBV20-1,SATEGVSYEQY
TRBJ1-1,TRBV24-1,ATSDGIGSF
TRBJ2-3,TRBV6-1,AVYGTSGTDTQY
TRBJ2-7,TRBV5-1,ASSSPGQGIYEQY
TRBJ2-7,TRBV10-3,AISESLIQGASYEQY
TRBJ1-1,TRBV18,ASSPAGTNTEAF
TRBJ2-5,TRBV12-3/TRBV12-4,ASSFMNLAGSETQY
TRBJ1-1,TRBV10-3,AISVGQKNTEAF
TRBJ1-1,TRBV12-3/TRBV12-4,ASSPHRDSLNTEAF
TRBJ1-2,TRBV12-3/TRBV12-4,ASSLARGRGYGYT
TRBJ1-2,TRBV20-1,SARARGAGGGYT
TRBJ2-2,TRBV19,ASSIQGIGELF
TRBJ2-2,TRBV7-2,ASSGVQGGTGELF
TRBJ1-1,TRBV7-2,ASSSQIYTEAF
TRBJ2-3,TRBV12-3/TRBV12-4,ASSFSEAPETQY
TRBJ1-1,TRBV28,ASSPLVGQIEAF
TRBJ2-5,TRBV4-2,ASSQGSSGEETQY
TRBJ1-6,TRBV7-9,ASSLTPQGFHSPLH
TRBJ2-3,TRBV5-1,ASSLDGQGIADTQY
TRBJ2-1,TRBV9,ASSTMNRGQEQF
TRBJ2-7,TRBV6-1,ASSVQGNLYEQY
TRBJ2-1,TRBV12-5,ASGLVQGMGRQNEQF
TRBJ2-3,TRBV3-1,ASSQMQAGQGRADTQY
TRBJ2-1,TRBV24-1,ATSDSGGAHYNEQF
TRBJ2-7,TRBV28,ASRVPGISYEQY
TRBJ1-1,TRBV29-1,SVERGGVKPEAF